The 31 T cell receptor beta chains below all came from one sample that was sequenced in a study of cytomegalovirus exposure and HLA in healthy donors. The PCR used 60 Vbeta and 13 Jbeta primers. Some clones are missing from TCRdb's copy, which holds only in-frame ones; the method was immunoSEQ multiplex PCR. The sample carries some 80,000 clones, roughly 80% recorded once. Sequencing input: PBMCs. These receptors came from a human donor in good health.

The J gene is TRBJ2-7, the V gene TRBV15, with D uncertain. The germline V gene encodes CDR1 LNHNV and CDR2 YYDKDF (reference sequence). Trimming took off 7 bases at V and 1 base at J, with 11 bases between the two ends. The CDR3 consists of 13 residues. CDR3 nucleotide sequence: TGTGCCACCAAACCTAGAGATTCCTACGAGCAGTACTTC. Its protein is CATKPRDSYEQYF.

The chain uses TRBV19 and TRBJ1-2, with D possibly being TRBD1 (6 bases). Per the germline V gene, CDR1 is LNHDA and CDR2 is SQIVND (reference sequence). The V end lost 3 bases, the J end lost 1 base, and 9 bases lay between the germline ends. This CDR3 has 14 residues. CDR3 in DNA: TGTGCCAGTAGTATTGGGGGCTTTAACTATGGCTACACCTTC. As protein: CASSIGGFNYGYTF.

This chain connects TRBV6-5 to TRBJ2-2; 9 bases line up with TRBD1. The CDR3 sequence is 14 residues long. V lost 5 bases and J lost 6; bases outside the gene matches: 4. Germline V gene lookup returns CDR1 MNHEY and CDR2 SVGAGI. Here the CDR3 DNA reads TGTGCCAGCAGTAGGACAGGGGAGGCCGGGGAGCTGTTTTTT. This encodes CASSRTGEAGELFF.

The V call is TRBV6-6, the J call TRBJ2-7; 10 nucleotides line up with TRBD1. CDR1 and CDR2 (germline): MNHNY, SVGAGI (reference sequence). This CDR3 is built from 13 residues. With 7 bases clipped from V and 4 bases from J, the junction kept 4 bases outside the gene matches. The CDR3: CASTRDRGYEQYF. The CDR3 DNA is TGTGCCAGCACCCGGGACAGGGGATACGAGCAGTACTTC.

The V call is TRBV18, the J call TRBJ2-1, with D hard to call. Per the germline V gene, CDR1 is KGHSH and CDR2 is LQKENI. The CDR3 is 11 residues long. V shed 5 bases and J shed 8 bases, with 7 bases lying between them. The CDR3 spells CASSAQHEQFF. Here the CDR3 DNA reads TGTGCCAGCTCAGCACAGCATGAGCAGTTCTTC.

This chain joins TRBV7-2 and TRBJ2-2; 10 bases agree with TRBD1. There are 15 residues in the CDR3. The germline V gene encodes CDR1 SGHTA and CDR2 FQGNSA. Trimming cost V 4 bases and J 7 bases; bases outside gene matches: 6. CDR3 DNA: TGTGCCAGCAGCTCAAGACAGGGGGCTAGCGGGGAGCTGTTTTTT. Its protein product is CASSSRQGASGELFF.

DNA for the CDR3: TGTGCCAGCAGTGAAGGGTCGCGCGTCCAGCCCCAGCATTTT. It codes for CASSEGSRVQPQHF. The V call is TRBV2, the J call TRBJ1-5; no clear D gene. Germline V CDR1 and CDR2: SNHLY, FYNNEI. V shed 1 base and J shed 7 bases, with 11 bases lying between them. The CDR3 extends over 14 amino acids. Together with reference TRBV2 and TRBJ1-5, the CDR3 gives the full variable domain: EPEVTQTPSHQVTQMGQEVILRCVPISNHLYFYWYRQILGQKVEFLVSFYNNEISEKSEIFDDQFSVERPDGSNFTLKIRSTKLEDSAMYFCASSEGSRVQPQHFGDGTRLSIL.

This clone was recorded once. This sequence joins TRBV7-9 and TRBJ1-5, with D uncertain. The length of the CDR3 is 14 residues. Trimming removed 4 bases from V and 7 bases from J, with 14 bases in between. Germline-derived CDR1 and CDR2 are SEHNR and FQNEAQ (reference sequence). The CDR3, as DNA: TGTGCCAGCAGCTCTTGGCCGACTGGCCAGCCCCAGCATTTT. Translation: CASSSWPTGQPQHF.

This sequence joins TRBV4-3 and TRBJ2-4; TRBD2 matches at 13 bases. Germline V lookup: CDR1 LGHNA, CDR2 YSLEER. V was clipped by 1 base and J by 2 bases; unmatched bases: 5. This CDR3 has 18 residues. The CDR3 reads CASSQGTSGGASKNIQYF. CDR3 DNA: TGCGCCAGCAGCCAAGGCACTAGCGGGGGGGCCTCCAAAAACATTCAGTACTTC.

The V and J genes are TRBV7-9 and TRBJ1-2; a weak D match, TRBD1 (5 bases). The V end was cut by 8 bases, the J end by 6 bases, with 16 bases between. CDR3 length: 13 amino acids. CDR1 is SEHNR and CDR2 is FQNEAQ in the germline V gene (reference sequence). The CDR3 loop reads CASSQGPGDGYTF. The CDR3 region has the DNA TGTGCCAGCTCCCAGGGTCCGGGCGATGGCTACACCTTC.

V and J are TRBV30 and TRBJ2-6; unclear D gene. From germline, CDR1 is GTSNPN and CDR2 SVGIG (reference sequence). The CDR3 covers 13 residues. V was pared by 4 bases and J by 3 bases, with 7 bases between. Here the CDR3 reads CAWTIIGANVLTF. The CDR3 DNA reads as TGTGCCTGGACTATTATTGGGGCCAACGTCCTGACTTTC. Full variable domain (outside the CDR3, taken from reference TRBV30 and TRBJ2-6): SQTIHQWPATLVQPVGSPLSLECTVEGTSNPNLYWYRQAAGRGLQLLFYSVGIGQISSEVPQNLSASRPQDRQFILSSKKLLLSDSGFYLCAWTIIGANVLTFGAGSRLTVL.

This clone has a handful of counts. The rearrangement joins TRBV11-2 to TRBJ1-5; D perhaps matches TRBD1 (5 bases). Germline V gene data show CDR1 as SGHAT and CDR2 as FQNNGV. V shed 0 bases and J shed 11 bases, with 20 bases lying between them. The CDR3 has 16 amino acids. As DNA, the CDR3 is TGTGCCAGCAGCTTAGAGCCTTCAGGGCCCAGTTTGGCCCAGCATTTT. Its translation: CASSLEPSGPSLAQHF.

This clone was seen a handful of times. The chain joins TRBV19 to TRBJ1-5; 7 nucleotides align to TRBD1. This CDR3 contains 15 residues. Germline CDR1 and CDR2: LNHDA and SQIVND (reference sequence). J gave up 6 bases and V 0 bases, and 5 bases lay outside the gene matches. CDR3 coding DNA: TGTGCCAGTAGTATAGATCAAGGGGGCGGTCAGCCCCAGCATTTT. This codes for CASSIDQGGGQPQHF. The whole variable domain, remainder taken from reference TRBV19 and TRBJ1-5, is DGGITQSPKYLFRKEGQNVTLSCEQNLNHDAMYWYRQDPGQGLRLIYYSQIVNDFQKGDIAEGYSVSREKKESFPLTVTSAQKNPTAFYLCASSIDQGGGQPQHFGDGTRLSIL.

This clone was detected only once. The J gene is TRBJ1-4, the V gene TRBV6-1; possibly TRBD1 for D (6 bases). The ends were cut back, 1 base at V and 7 bases at J, with 16 bases in the middle. Germline V gene data show CDR1 as MNHNS and CDR2 as SASEGT. The CDR3 has 16 amino acids. The CDR3 spells CASSEGGHSGGEKLFF. The CDR3 DNA follows: TGTGCCAGCAGTGAAGGGGGACACTCTGGAGGTGAAAAACTGTTTTTT.

The chain uses TRBV5-1 and TRBJ2-5; 10 positions agree with TRBD2. CDR3 length: 15 amino acids. From germline, CDR1 is SGHRS and CDR2 YFSETQ. The junction had 2 bases not matched to a gene; V was cut back by 0 bases and J by 3 bases. The CDR3 loop reads CASSLAGTSEETQYF. CDR3 coding DNA: TGCGCCAGCAGCTTGGCCGGGACTAGCGAAGAGACCCAGTACTTC.

V gene TRBV6-1 combines with J gene TRBJ2-3; 7 bases align to TRBD1. The length of the CDR3 is 11 residues. Trimming took 10 bases from V and 9 from J; bases not matched to a gene: 7. Germline assignment: CDR1 MNHNS and CDR2 SASEGT. CDR3 in amino acids: CAIKEQGTQYF. CDR3 in DNA: TGTGCCATCAAAGAACAGGGGACGCAGTATTTT.

The chain employs TRBV6-6 and TRBJ1-5, with no clear D. The germline V and J ends were trimmed by 0 bases and 6 bases, with 6 bases remaining between them. Per germline, CDR1 MNHNY and CDR2 SVGAGI (reference sequence). This CDR3 has 13 residues. The DNA of the CDR3 is TGTGCCAGCAGTTACTCTTTTATTCAGCCCCAGCATTTT. Translated: CASSYSFIQPQHF.

V and J are TRBV7-2 and TRBJ1-6; TRBD1 matches 9 bases. Germline trimming cut 8 bases from V and 9 bases from J; bases unmatched to any gene: 11. Germline assignment: CDR1 SGHTA and CDR2 FQGNSA. This CDR3 has 15 residues. The CDR3 loop reads CASGPGTGHGSPLHF. The CDR3 DNA is TGTGCCAGCGGCCCGGGGACAGGGCACGGTTCACCCCTCCACTTT.

V and J are TRBV15 and TRBJ1-2; 9 bases line up with TRBD1. The CDR3 loop spans 15 amino acids. Germline V gene data show CDR1 as LNHNV and CDR2 as YYDKDF (reference sequence). V was pared by 0 bases and J by 7 bases, with 6 bases of the junction left unmatched. This CDR3 is CATSRELTGGFGYTF. In DNA form, the CDR3 reads TGTGCCACCAGCAGAGAATTAACAGGGGGCTTTGGCTACACCTTC.

The chain recombines TRBV6-6 with TRBJ1-1; 7 bases agree with TRBD1. CDR1 and CDR2 from the germline V gene are MNHNY and SVGAGI (reference sequence). The CDR3 loop spans 13 amino acids. V gave up 6 bases and J gave up 7 bases; unmatched junction bases: 8. Written as DNA, the CDR3 is TGTGCCAGCAGCCAGTACAGGGGAGTTGAAGCTTTCTTT. Translation: CASSQYRGVEAFF.

Points on this clone: At one boundary the junction diverges from the germline segment, which might be a read error. In nucleotides, the CDR3 is TGTGCCAGCAGCTCGCACCCCGAGGGACAGGGGACCAGGGCCGTGCATTTT. This translates into CASSSHPEGQGTRAVHF. This rearrangement joins TRBV7-6 to TRBJ1-3; 10 nucleotides match TRBD1. The CDR3 has 17 amino acids. Germline V CDR1 and CDR2: SGHVS, FNYEAQ.

The chain links TRBV29-1 to TRBJ2-2; 13 bases map to TRBD2. Germline V CDR1 and CDR2: SQVTM, ANQGSEA. This CDR3 contains 16 residues. The V and J ends lost 4 bases and 2 bases, in that order; junction bases with no gene match: 4. Here the CDR3 DNA reads TGCAGCGTTGGGACTAGCGGGGGATCTAACACCGGGGAGCTGTTTTTT. This translates into CSVGTSGGSNTGELFF.

The chain employs TRBV7-2 and TRBJ1-2, with no clear D. The CDR3 runs to 14 residues. Trimming shortened V by 0 bases and J by 4 bases, and 9 bases separated the two germline ends. From germline, CDR1 is SGHTA and CDR2 FQGNSA. The CDR3 loop is CASSLAGRSYGYTF. DNA of the CDR3: TGTGCCAGCAGCTTAGCGGGGAGGAGCTATGGCTACACCTTC. The complete variable domain, with remaining parts taken from reference TRBV7-2 and TRBJ1-2, reads GAGVSQSPSNKVTEKGKDVELRCDPISGHTALYWYRQSLGQGLEFLIYFQGNSAPDKSGLPSDRFSAERTGGSVSTLTIQRTQQEDSAVYLCASSLAGRSYGYTFGSGTRLTVV.

This chain connects TRBV5-1 to TRBJ2-1; 7 bases match TRBD2. The CDR3 extends over 14 amino acids. With 4 bases clipped from V and 7 bases from J, the junction kept 8 bases outside the gene matches. Germline values: CDR1 SGHRS, CDR2 YFSETQ. This chain's CDR3 is CASSDPGGTNEQFF. CDR3 sequence (DNA): TGCGCCAGCAGCGACCCCGGGGGGACGAATGAGCAGTTCTTC. Based on the CDR3 plus reference TRBV5-1 and TRBJ2-1, the full variable domain is KAGVTQTPRYLIKTRGQQVTLSCSPISGHRSVSWYQQTPGQGLQFLFEYFSETQRNKGNFPGRFSGRQFSNSRSEMNVSTLELGDSALYLCASSDPGGTNEQFFGPGTRLTVL.

The chain joins TRBV21-1 to TRBJ1-5; the D segment call TRBD1 is taken from the table without a DNA check. TRBV21-1 is assigned pseudogene status. This CDR3 spans 17 amino acids. Here the CDR3 reads CASSKRTGGMANQPQHF. The CDR3 DNA reads TGTGCCAGCAGCAAAAGGACAGGGGGAATGGCCAATCAGCCCCAGCATTTT.

This clone was recorded a few times. This sample includes further DNA sequences coding for the same CDR3. The genes are TRBV6-5 and TRBJ1-3; 8 bases map to TRBD1. V was pared by 0 bases and J by 4 bases, with 2 bases of the junction left unmatched. The CDR3 has 15 amino acids. Germline CDR1 is MNHEY and CDR2 is SVGAGI. Here the CDR3 DNA reads TGTGCCAGCAGTTACTCCAGGGGGCCCGGAAACACCATATATTTT. Amino acid sequence: CASSYSRGPGNTIYF.

This chain connects TRBV5-1 to TRBJ2-3; 10 bases agree with TRBD2. Germline V gene lookup returns CDR1 SGHRS and CDR2 YFSETQ. This CDR3 region has 13 residues. Losses at the gene ends were 7 bases for V and 6 bases for J; bases not matched to a gene: 5. CDR3 amino acids: CASRAGGPDTQYF. The CDR3 DNA reads as TGCGCCAGCCGAGCGGGGGGGCCCGATACGCAGTATTTT.

The chain joins TRBV27 to TRBJ1-1; 7 bases align to TRBD1. CDR1 MNHEY and CDR2 SMNVEV come from the germline V gene (reference sequence). After removal of 6 bases from V and 4 bases from J, the junction contained 14 bases not matched to a gene. The CDR3 contains 16 residues. CDR3 sequence: CASSLTGAPRGTEAFF. The CDR3 DNA reads TGTGCCAGCAGCCTCACAGGGGCCCCGCGGGGCACTGAAGCTTTCTTT.

The chain uses TRBV2 and TRBJ1-2; tentatively, D is TRBD1 (6 bases). Germline V gene lookup returns CDR1 SNHLY and CDR2 FYNNEI. The germline V and J ends were trimmed by 5 bases and 7 bases, with 20 bases remaining between them. This CDR3 region has 15 residues. CDR3 loop: CASSWEGGSQSGYTF. The CDR3 nucleotides are TGTGCCAGCAGTTGGGAGGGGGGGAGTCAGAGTGGCTACACCTTC.

This clone was seen more than once but under ten times. The V and J genes are TRBV27 and TRBJ1-2, with D uncertain. V lost 3 bases, J lost 2 bases, and 13 bases lay in between. Germline CDR1 reads MNHEY; CDR2 reads SMNVEV (reference sequence). The CDR3 covers 15 residues. CDR3 amino acids: CASSFGDGSNYGYTF. CDR3 sequence (DNA): TGTGCCAGCAGTTTTGGAGACGGATCCAACTATGGCTACACCTTC.

This chain joins TRBV13 and TRBJ2-2; a weak D match, TRBD1 (6 bases). The germline V gene encodes CDR1 PRHDT and CDR2 FYEKMQ (reference sequence). V was clipped by 5 bases and J by 6 bases, with 13 bases between them. CDR3 length: 14 amino acids. The CDR3 is CASSLTGTPGELFF. CDR3 bases: TGTGCCAGCAGCCTAACCGGGACACCCGGGGAGCTGTTTTTT.